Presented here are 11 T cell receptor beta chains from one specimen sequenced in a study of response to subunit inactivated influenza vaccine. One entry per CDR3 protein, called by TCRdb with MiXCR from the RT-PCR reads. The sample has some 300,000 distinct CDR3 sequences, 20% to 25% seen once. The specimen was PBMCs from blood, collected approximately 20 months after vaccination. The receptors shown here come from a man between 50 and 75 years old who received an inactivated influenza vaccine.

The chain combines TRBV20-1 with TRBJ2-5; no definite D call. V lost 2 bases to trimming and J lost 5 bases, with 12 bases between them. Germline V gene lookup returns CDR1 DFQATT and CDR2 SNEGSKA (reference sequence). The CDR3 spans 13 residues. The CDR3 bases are TGCAGTGCTAGATCTCCCTCGGCGGAGACCCAGTACTTC. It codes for CSARSPSAETQYF.

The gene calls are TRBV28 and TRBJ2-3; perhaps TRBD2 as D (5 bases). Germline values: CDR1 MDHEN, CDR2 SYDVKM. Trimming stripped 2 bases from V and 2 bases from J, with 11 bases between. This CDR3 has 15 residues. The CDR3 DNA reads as TGTGCCAGCAGTTTAAGAGGGAGAAACACAGATACGCAGTATTTT. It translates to CASSLRGRNTDTQYF. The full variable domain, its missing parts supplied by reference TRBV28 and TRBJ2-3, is DVKVTQSSRYLVKRTGEKVFLECVQDMDHENMFWYRQDPGLGLRLIYFSYDVKMKEKGDIPEGYSVSREKKERFSLILESASTNQTSMYLCASSLRGRNTDTQYFGPGTRLTVL.

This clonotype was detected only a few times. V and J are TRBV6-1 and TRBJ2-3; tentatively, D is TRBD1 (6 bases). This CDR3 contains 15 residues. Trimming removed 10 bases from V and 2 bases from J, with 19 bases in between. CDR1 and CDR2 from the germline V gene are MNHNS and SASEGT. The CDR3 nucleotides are TGTGCCATACTAGGACAGTTAGGAGACACAGATACGCAGTATTTT. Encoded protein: CAILGQLGDTDTQYF.

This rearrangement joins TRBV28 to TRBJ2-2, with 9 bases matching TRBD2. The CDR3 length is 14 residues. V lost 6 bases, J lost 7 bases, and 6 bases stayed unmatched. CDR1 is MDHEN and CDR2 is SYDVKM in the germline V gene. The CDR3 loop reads CASSLSGSSGELFF. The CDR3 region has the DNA TGTGCCAGCAGCCTTAGCGGGAGTAGCGGGGAGCTGTTTTTT.

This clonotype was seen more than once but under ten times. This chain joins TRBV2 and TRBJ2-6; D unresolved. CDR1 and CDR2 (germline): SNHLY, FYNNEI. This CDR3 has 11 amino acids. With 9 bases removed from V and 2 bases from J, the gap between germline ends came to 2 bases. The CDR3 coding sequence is TGTGCCAGGGCTGGGGCCAACGTCCTGACTTTC. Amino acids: CARAGANVLTF. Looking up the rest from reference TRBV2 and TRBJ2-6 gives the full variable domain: EPEVTQTPSHQVTQMGQEVILRCVPISNHLYFYWYRQILGQKVEFLVSFYNNEISEKSEIFDDQFSVERPDGSNFTLKIRSTKLEDSAMYFCARAGANVLTFGAGSRLTVL.

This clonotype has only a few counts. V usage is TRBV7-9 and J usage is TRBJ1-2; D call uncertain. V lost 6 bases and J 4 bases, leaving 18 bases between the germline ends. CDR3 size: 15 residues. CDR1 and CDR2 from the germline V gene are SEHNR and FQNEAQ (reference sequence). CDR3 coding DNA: TGTGCCAGCAGTCCTTCGGGGTCCATCGGCTATGGCTACACCTTC. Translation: CASSPSGSIGYGYTF.

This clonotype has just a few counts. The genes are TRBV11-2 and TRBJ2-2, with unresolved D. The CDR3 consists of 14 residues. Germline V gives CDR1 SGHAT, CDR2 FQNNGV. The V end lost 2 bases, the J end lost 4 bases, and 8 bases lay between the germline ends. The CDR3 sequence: CASSLKGGTGELFF. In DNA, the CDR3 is TGTGCCAGCAGCTTAAAGGGCGGCACCGGGGAGCTGTTTTTT.

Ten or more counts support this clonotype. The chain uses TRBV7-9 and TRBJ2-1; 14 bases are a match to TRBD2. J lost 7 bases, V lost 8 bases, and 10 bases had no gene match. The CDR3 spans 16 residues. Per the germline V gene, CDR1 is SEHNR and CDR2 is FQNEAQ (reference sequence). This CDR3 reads CASQTTSGGAWNEQFF. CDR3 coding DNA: TGTGCCAGCCAAACGACTAGCGGGGGGGCTTGGAATGAGCAGTTCTTC. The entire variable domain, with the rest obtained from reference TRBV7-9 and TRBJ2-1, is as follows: DTGVSQNPRHKITKRGQNVTFRCDPISEHNRLYWYRQTLGQGPEFLTYFQNEAQLEKSRLLSDRFSAERPKGSFSTLEIQRTEQGDSAMYLCASQTTSGGAWNEQFFGPGTRLTVL.

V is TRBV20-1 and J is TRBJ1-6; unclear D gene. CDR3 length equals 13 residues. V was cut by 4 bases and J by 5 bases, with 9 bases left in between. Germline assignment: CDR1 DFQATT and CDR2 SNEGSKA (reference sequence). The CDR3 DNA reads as TGCAGTGCTATGCGAGGAGATAATTCACCCCTCCACTTT. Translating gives CSAMRGDNSPLHF.

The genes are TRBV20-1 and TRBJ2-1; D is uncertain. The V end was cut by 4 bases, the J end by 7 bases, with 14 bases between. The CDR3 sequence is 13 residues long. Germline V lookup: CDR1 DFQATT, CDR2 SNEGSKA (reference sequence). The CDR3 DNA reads TGCAGTGCTACCAAGATGGGCACTAATGAGCAGTTCTTC. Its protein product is CSATKMGTNEQFF.

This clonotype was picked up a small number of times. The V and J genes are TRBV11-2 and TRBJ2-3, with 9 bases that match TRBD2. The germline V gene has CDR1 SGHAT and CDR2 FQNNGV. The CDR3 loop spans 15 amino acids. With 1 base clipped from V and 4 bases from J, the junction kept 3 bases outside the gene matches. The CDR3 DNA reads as TGTGCCAGCAGCTTAGGTCTAGCGGGGCCAGATACGCAGTATTTT. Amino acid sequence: CASSLGLAGPDTQYF.